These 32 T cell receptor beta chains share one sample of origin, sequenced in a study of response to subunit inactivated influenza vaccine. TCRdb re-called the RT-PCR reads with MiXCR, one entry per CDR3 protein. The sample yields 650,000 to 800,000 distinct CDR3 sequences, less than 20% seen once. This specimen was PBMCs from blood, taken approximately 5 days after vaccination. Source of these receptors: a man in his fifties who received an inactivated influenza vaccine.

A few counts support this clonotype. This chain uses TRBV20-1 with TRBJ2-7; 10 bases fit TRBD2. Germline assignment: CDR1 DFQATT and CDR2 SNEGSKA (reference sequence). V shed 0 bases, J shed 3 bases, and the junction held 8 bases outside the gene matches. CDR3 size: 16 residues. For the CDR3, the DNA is TGCAGTGCTAGAGATCAACTAGCGGGATTCGTCTACGAGCAGTACTTC. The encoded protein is CSARDQLAGFVYEQYF.

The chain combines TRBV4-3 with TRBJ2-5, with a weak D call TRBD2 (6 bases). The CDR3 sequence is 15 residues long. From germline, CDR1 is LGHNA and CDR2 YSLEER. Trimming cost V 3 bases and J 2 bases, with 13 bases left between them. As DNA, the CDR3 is TGCGCCAGCAGCCACGACTCGACTAGGCAAGAGACCCAGTACTTC. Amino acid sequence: CASSHDSTRQETQYF.

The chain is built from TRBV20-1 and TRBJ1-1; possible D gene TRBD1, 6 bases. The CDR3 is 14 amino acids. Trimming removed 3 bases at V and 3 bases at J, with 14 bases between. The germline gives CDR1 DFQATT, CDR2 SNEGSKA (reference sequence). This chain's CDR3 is CSARGHNSYTEAFF. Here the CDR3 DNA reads TGCAGTGCTAGGGGACATAATTCGTACACTGAAGCTTTCTTT.

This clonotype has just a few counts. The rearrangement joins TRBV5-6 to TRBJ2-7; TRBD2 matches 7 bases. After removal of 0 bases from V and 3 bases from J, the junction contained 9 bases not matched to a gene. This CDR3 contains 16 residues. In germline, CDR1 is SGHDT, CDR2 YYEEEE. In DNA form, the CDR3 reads TGTGCCAGCAGCTTGGAGTCTAGCGGCCTGTACTACGAGCAGTACTTC. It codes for CASSLESSGLYYEQYF.

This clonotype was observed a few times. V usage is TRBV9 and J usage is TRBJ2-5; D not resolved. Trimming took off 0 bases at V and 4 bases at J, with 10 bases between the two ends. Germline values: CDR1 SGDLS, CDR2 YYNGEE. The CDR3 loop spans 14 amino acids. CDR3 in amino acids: CASSVGTNGETQYF. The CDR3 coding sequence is TGTGCCAGCAGCGTAGGCACAAACGGAGAGACCCAGTACTTC.

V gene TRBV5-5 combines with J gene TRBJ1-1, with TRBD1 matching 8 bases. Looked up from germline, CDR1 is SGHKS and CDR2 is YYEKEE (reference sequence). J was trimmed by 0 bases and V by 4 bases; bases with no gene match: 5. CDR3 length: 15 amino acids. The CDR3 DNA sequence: TGTGCCAGCAGCCCGACAGGGGCGATGAACACTGAAGCTTTCTTT. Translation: CASSPTGAMNTEAFF.

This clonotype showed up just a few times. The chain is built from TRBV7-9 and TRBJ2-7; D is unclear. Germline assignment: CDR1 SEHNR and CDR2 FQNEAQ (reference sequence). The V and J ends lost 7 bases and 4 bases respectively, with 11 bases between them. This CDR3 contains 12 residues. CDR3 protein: CASTVSVYEQYF. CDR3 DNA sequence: TGTGCCAGCACCGTGTCGGTGTACGAGCAGTACTTC.

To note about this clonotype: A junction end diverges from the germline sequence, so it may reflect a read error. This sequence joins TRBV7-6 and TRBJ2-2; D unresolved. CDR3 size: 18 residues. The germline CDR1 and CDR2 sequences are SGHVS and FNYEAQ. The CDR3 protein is CASSLPLSGLTKTGELFF. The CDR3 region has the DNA TGTGCCAGCAGCTTACCCCTTTCAGGCCTCACGAAAACCGGGGAGCTGTTTTTT.

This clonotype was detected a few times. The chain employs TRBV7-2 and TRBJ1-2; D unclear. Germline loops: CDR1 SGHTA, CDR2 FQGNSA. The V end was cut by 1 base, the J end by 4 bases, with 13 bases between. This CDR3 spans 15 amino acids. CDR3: CASSLESAGRYGYTF. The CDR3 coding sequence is TGTGCCAGCAGCTTAGAATCCGCAGGTCGCTATGGCTACACCTTC.

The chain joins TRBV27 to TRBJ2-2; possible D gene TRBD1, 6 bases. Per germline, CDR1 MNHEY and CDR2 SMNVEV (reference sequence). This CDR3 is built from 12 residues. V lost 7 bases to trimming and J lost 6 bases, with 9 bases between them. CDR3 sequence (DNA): TGTGCCAGCACTAACAGGGCCGGGGAGCTGTTTTTT. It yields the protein CASTNRAGELFF.

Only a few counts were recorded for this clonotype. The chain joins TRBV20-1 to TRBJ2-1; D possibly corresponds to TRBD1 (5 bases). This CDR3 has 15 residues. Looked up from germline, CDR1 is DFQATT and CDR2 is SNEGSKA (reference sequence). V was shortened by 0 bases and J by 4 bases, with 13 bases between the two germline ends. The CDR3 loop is CSARDYGQIYNEQFF. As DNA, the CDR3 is TGCAGTGCTAGAGATTACGGACAAATATACAATGAGCAGTTCTTC.

CDR3 in amino acids: CSASWDREYSPLHF. DNA for the CDR3: TGCAGTGCTAGTTGGGACAGGGAGTATTCACCCCTCCACTTT. This sequence joins TRBV20-1 and TRBJ1-6; 9 bases are shared with TRBD1. Trimming cost V 3 bases and J 8 bases; bases outside gene matches: 5. Germline V gives CDR1 DFQATT, CDR2 SNEGSKA (reference sequence). This CDR3 region has 14 residues.

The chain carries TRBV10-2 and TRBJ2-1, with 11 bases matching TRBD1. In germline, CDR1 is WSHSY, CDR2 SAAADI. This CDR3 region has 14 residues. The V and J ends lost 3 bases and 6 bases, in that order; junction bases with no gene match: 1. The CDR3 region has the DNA TGCGCCAGCAGTGATGGGACAGGGGGCAATGAGCAGTTCTTC. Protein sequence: CASSDGTGGNEQFF.

This chain's CDR3 is CASSDDMSSYNEQFF. CDR3 coding DNA: TGTGCCAGCAGTGACGACATGAGCTCCTACAATGAGCAGTTCTTC. This sequence joins TRBV28 and TRBJ2-1; D remains unclear. Germline V CDR1 and CDR2: MDHEN, SYDVKM. CDR3 length: 15 amino acids. V dropped 5 bases and J dropped 0 bases, with 11 bases sitting between them. Looking up the rest from reference TRBV28 and TRBJ2-1 gives the full variable domain: DVKVTQSSRYLVKRTGEKVFLECVQDMDHENMFWYRQDPGLGLRLIYFSYDVKMKEKGDIPEGYSVSREKKERFSLILESASTNQTSMYLCASSDDMSSYNEQFFGPGTRLTVL.

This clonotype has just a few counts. The DNA for the CDR3 is TGCAGCGTTACCAAGGGAGGGGAAAAACTGTTTTTT. This gives the protein CSVTKGGEKLFF. V is TRBV29-1 and J is TRBJ1-4, with D uncertain. The CDR3 contains 12 residues. The V and J ends lost 5 bases and 8 bases respectively, with 12 bases between them. Per the germline V gene, CDR1 is SQVTM and CDR2 is ANQGSEA.

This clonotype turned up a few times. CDR3 DNA: TGTGCCAGCAGCGTAAGCGGGTGGGGCACCGGGGAGCTGTTTTTT. This sequence encodes CASSVSGWGTGELFF. The J gene is TRBJ2-2, the V gene TRBV9, with D perhaps matching TRBD2 (6 bases). This CDR3 contains 15 residues. Germline CDR1 SGDLS, CDR2 YYNGEE. V lost 1 base, J lost 4 bases, and 11 bases lay in between.

The CDR3: CASRITSGAYEQYF. DNA for the CDR3: TGTGCCAGCAGGATAACTAGCGGAGCCTACGAGCAGTACTTC. The V and J genes are TRBV12-3 or TRBV12-4 and TRBJ2-7, with TRBD2 matching over 8 bases. Trimming removed 6 bases from V and 2 bases from J; junction bases left unmatched: 6. The CDR3 extends over 14 amino acids.

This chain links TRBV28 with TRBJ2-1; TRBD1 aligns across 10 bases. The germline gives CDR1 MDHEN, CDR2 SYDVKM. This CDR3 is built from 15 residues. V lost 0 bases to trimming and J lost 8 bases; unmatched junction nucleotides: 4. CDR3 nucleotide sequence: TGTGCCAGCAGTTTATGGGACAGGGGGGGTGATGAGCAGTTCTTC. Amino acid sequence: CASSLWDRGGDEQFF.

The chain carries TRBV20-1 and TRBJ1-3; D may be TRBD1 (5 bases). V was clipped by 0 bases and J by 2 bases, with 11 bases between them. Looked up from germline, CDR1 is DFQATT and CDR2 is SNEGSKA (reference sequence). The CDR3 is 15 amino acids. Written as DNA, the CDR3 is TGCAGTGCTAGAGATTTCGGGGGACCTGGAAACACCATATATTTT. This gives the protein CSARDFGGPGNTIYF.

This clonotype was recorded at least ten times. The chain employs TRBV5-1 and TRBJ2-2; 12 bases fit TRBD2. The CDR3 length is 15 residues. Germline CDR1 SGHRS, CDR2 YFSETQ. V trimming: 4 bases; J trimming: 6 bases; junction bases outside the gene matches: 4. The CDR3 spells CASSVTSGSSGELFF. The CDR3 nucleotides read TGCGCCAGCAGCGTGACTAGCGGGAGCTCCGGGGAGCTGTTTTTT.

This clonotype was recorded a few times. Written as DNA, the CDR3 is TGTGCCAGTAGGAGGGACAGGGCTACCGGGGAGCTGTTTTTT. Its translation is CASRRDRATGELFF. The chain employs TRBV12-3 or TRBV12-4 and TRBJ2-2; 9 bases fit TRBD1. The CDR3 is 14 residues long. Germline trimming cut 9 bases from V and 5 bases from J; bases unmatched to any gene: 7.

The CDR3 loop reads CAISVGLAGSEGLYNEQFF. The CDR3 DNA reads as TGTGCCATCAGCGTCGGACTAGCGGGATCGGAAGGGCTTTACAATGAGCAGTTCTTC. This sequence joins TRBV10-3 and TRBJ2-1; TRBD2 agrees at 12 bases. Germline V gene data show CDR1 as ENHRY and CDR2 as SYGVKD. J lost 4 bases, V lost 6 bases, and 16 bases had no gene match. The CDR3 runs to 19 residues.

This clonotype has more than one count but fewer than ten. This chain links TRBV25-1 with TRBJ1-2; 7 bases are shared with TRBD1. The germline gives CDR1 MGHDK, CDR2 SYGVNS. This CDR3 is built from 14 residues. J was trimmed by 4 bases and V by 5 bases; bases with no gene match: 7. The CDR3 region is CASSNRDSFYGYTF. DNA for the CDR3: TGTGCCAGCAGTAACCGGGACAGTTTCTATGGCTACACCTTC.

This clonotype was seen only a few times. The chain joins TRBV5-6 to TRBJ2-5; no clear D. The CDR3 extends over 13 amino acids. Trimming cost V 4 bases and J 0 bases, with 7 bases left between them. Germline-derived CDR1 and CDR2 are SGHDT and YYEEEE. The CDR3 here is CASSPTDQETQYF. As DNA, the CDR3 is TGTGCCAGCAGCCCGACGGACCAAGAGACCCAGTACTTC.

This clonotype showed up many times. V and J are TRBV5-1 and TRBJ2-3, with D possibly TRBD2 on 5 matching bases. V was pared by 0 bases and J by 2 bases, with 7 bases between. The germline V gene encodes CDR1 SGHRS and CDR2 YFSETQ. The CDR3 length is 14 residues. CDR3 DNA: TGCGCCAGCAGCTTGGGCGGGTACACAGATACGCAGTATTTT. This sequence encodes CASSLGGYTDTQYF.

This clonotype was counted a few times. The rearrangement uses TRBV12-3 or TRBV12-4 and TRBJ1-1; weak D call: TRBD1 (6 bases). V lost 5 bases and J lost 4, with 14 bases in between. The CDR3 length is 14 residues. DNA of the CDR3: TGTGCCAGCAGTGAGTTGACAGGAGGCACTGAAGCTTTCTTT. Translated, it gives CASSELTGGTEAFF.

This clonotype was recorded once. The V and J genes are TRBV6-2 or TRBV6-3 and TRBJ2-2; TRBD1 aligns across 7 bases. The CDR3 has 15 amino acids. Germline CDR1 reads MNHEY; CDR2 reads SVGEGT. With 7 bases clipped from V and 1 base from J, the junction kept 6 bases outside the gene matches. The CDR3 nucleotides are TGTGCCAGCAAAAAAGACAGGGTGAACACCGGGGAGCTGTTTTTT. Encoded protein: CASKKDRVNTGELFF.

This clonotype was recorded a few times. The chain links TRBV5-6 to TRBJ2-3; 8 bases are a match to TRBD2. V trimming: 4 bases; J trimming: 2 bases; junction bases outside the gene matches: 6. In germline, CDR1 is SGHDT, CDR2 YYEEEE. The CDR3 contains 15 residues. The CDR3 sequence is CASSPGLVYTDTQYF. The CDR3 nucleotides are TGTGCCAGCAGCCCGGGACTAGTTTACACAGATACGCAGTATTTT. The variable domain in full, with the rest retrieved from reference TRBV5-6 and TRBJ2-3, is DAGVTQSPTHLIKTRGQQVTLRCSPKSGHDTVSWYQQALGQGPQFIFQYYEEEERQRGNFPDRFSGHQFPNYSSELNVNALLLGDSALYLCASSPGLVYTDTQYFGPGTRLTVL.

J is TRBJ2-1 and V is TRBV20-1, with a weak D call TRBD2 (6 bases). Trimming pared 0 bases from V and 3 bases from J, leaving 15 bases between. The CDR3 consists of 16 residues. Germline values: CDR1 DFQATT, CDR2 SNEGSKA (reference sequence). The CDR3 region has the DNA TGCAGTGCTAGAGATCCAAAGGGACTCGTCTACAATGAGCAGTTCTTC. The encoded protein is CSARDPKGLVYNEQFF.

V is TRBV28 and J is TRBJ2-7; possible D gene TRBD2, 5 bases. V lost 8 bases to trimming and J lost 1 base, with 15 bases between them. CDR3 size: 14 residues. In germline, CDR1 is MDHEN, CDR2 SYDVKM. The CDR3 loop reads CASGSSGRSYEQYF. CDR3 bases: TGTGCCAGCGGTAGCTCGGGAAGGTCCTACGAGCAGTACTTC.

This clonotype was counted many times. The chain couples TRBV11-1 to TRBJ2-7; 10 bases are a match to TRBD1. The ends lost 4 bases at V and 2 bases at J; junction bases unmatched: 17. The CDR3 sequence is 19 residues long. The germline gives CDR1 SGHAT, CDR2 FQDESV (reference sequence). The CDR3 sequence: CASSSPLPAGTGVTYEQYF. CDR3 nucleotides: TGTGCCAGCAGCTCGCCCCTTCCGGCCGGGACAGGGGTCACCTACGAGCAGTACTTC.

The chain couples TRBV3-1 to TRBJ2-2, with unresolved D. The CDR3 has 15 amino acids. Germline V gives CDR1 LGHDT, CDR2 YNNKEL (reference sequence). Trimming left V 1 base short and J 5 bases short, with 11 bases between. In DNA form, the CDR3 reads TGTGCCAGCAGCCAAGGGGCGACGCTGACCGGGGAGCTGTTTTTT. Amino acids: CASSQGATLTGELFF. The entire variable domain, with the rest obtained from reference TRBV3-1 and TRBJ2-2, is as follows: DTAVSQTPKYLVTQMGNDKSIKCEQNLGHDTMYWYKQDSKKFLKIMFSYNNKELIINETVPNRFSPKSPDKAHLNLHINSLELGDSAVYFCASSQGATLTGELFFGEGSRLTVL.